This entry concerns a single TCR beta chain. The data stem from a study of cytomegalovirus exposure and HLA in healthy donors. Primers included in the PCR were 60 Vbeta and 13 Jbeta primers. The method was immunoSEQ multiplex PCR; TCRdb's version includes in-frame clones alone and lacks a portion of them. The data hold 55,000 to 65,000 clones, with 65% to 80% observed a single time. The CDR3 loop spans 15 amino acids. CDR1 SGDLS and CDR2 YYNGEE come from the germline V gene. Trimming stripped 0 bases from V and 6 bases from J, with 15 bases between. The sequencing sample was made of PBMCs. The chain carries TRBV9 and TRBJ1-2; D is perhaps TRBD1 (6 bases). The sequence came from a man younger than 40 in good health and CMV-seropositive. The CDR3 loop reads CASSVVGQIENGYTF. DNA for the CDR3: TGTGCCAGCAGCGTAGTTGGACAGATCGAGAATGGCTACACCTTC.